A single sample is the source of the 30 T cell receptor beta chains below, sequenced in a study of blood T cell repertoires in COVID-19. Some clones are missing from TCRdb's copy, which holds only in-frame ones; the method was immunoSEQ multiplex PCR. The table shows about 230,000 clones, with roughly 84% occurring only once. The specimen sequenced was peripheral blood. The receptors here all came from a woman aged 50 to 65 with acute or convalescent COVID-19.

The chain has TRBV28 and TRBJ2-3; TRBD1 agrees at 8 bases. The CDR3 extends over 17 amino acids. Per the germline V gene, CDR1 is MDHEN and CDR2 is SYDVKM. J gave up 2 bases and V 5 bases, and 12 bases lay outside the gene matches. The CDR3 sequence is CASSSAGAGGLTDTQYF. CDR3 in DNA: TGTGCCAGCAGTAGCGCCGGGGCAGGGGGCCTCACAGATACGCAGTATTTT.

V and J are TRBV18 and TRBJ2-1; 8 bases match TRBD2. J was trimmed by 5 bases and V by 3 bases; bases with no gene match: 12. CDR1 is KGHSH and CDR2 is LQKENI in the germline V gene. The CDR3 extends over 17 amino acids. CDR3 sequence (DNA): TGTGCCAGCTCACCCTTTGTTGCAGCGGGAGAGCACAATGAGCAGTTCTTC. This gives the protein CASSPFVAAGEHNEQFF.

The genes are TRBV4-2 and TRBJ2-5; TRBD2 agrees at 12 bases. This CDR3 is built from 16 residues. V gave up 5 bases and J gave up 4 bases; unmatched junction bases: 8. Germline CDR1 is LGHNA and CDR2 is YNFKEQ. CDR3 residues: CASSSRLAGERETQYF. CDR3 bases: TGTGCCAGCAGCTCGCGACTAGCGGGGGAGCGAGAGACCCAGTACTTC.

In its sample, this clone was seen a few times. The chain combines TRBV4-2 with TRBJ2-7; TRBD2 aligns across 8 bases. J gave up 2 bases and V 4 bases, and 7 bases lay outside the gene matches. Per the germline V gene, CDR1 is LGHNA and CDR2 is YNFKEQ. The CDR3 spans 15 residues. This chain's CDR3 is CASSPSSGEAYEQYF. CDR3 nucleotides: TGTGCCAGCAGCCCAAGTAGCGGGGAAGCCTACGAGCAGTACTTC.

This chain joins TRBV9 and TRBJ1-2; D may be TRBD1 (6 bases). Trimming left V 0 bases short and J 3 bases short, with 9 bases between. Germline V gene sequence: CDR1 SGDLS, CDR2 YYNGEE. The CDR3 spans 14 residues. The CDR3 coding sequence is TGTGCCAGCAGCGTAGACAGGGTCGACTATGGCTACACCTTC. Protein product: CASSVDRVDYGYTF.

The chain has TRBV7-2 and TRBJ1-4; TRBD1 matches at 7 bases. With V trimmed by 5 bases and J by 5 bases, 8 bases remained unmatched. The CDR3 is 15 residues long. Germline CDR1 is SGHTA and CDR2 is FQGNSA. CDR3 DNA sequence: TGTGCCAGCAGCCTATGGGACAGTTCGAATGAAAAACTGTTTTTT. It encodes CASSLWDSSNEKLFF.

This clone occurred once. J is TRBJ2-2 and V is TRBV5-8; TRBD1 aligns across 8 bases. The trim removed 5 bases at V and 5 bases at J, leaving 11 bases unmatched. The CDR3 consists of 16 residues. Germline assignment: CDR1 SGHTS and CDR2 YDEGEE. The CDR3 spells CASRRETGEGTGELFF. DNA for the CDR3: TGTGCCAGCAGACGAGAGACAGGGGAAGGAACCGGGGAGCTGTTTTTT.

V usage is TRBV5-1 and J usage is TRBJ1-4; no definite D call. V lost 0 bases, J lost 10 bases, and 13 bases lay in between. Looked up from germline, CDR1 is SGHRS and CDR2 is YFSETQ. This CDR3 is 14 amino acids long. The CDR3 here is CASSLERGSVKLFF. As DNA, the CDR3 is TGCGCCAGCAGCTTGGAGCGGGGTTCTGTAAAACTGTTTTTT.

This clone was seen more than once but under ten times. V and J are TRBV4-3 and TRBJ2-2; TRBD2 agrees at 10 bases. Per the germline V gene, CDR1 is LGHNA and CDR2 is YSLEER. This CDR3 is 20 amino acids long. Unmatched junction bases numbered 13, after V lost 1 base and J lost 2 bases. CDR3: CASSQGLWTSGRINTGELFF. The CDR3 nucleotides read TGCGCCAGCAGCCAAGGACTATGGACTAGCGGCCGGATAAACACCGGGGAGCTGTTTTTT.

The gene calls are TRBV5-1 and TRBJ2-5; D is perhaps TRBD1 (6 bases). V was cut by 4 bases and J by 2 bases, with 12 bases left in between. Germline CDR1 SGHRS, CDR2 YFSETQ. The length of the CDR3 is 14 residues. Written as DNA, the CDR3 is TGCGCCAGCAGCGTGGGACACCCACAAGAGACCCAGTACTTC. As protein: CASSVGHPQETQYF.

This clone was seen more than once but under ten times. V gene TRBV24-1 combines with J gene TRBJ2-3; 11 bases agree with TRBD1. Trimming cost V 4 bases and J 5 bases; bases outside gene matches: 7. Germline V gene lookup returns CDR1 KGHDR and CDR2 SFDVKD. The CDR3 has 16 residues. CDR3 sequence: CATSDPGQGALDTQYF. The CDR3 DNA sequence: TGTGCCACCAGTGACCCCGGACAGGGGGCATTAGATACGCAGTATTTT.

The rearrangement uses TRBV5-5 and TRBJ2-1, with 11 bases aligning to TRBD2. CDR3 size: 17 residues. The V gene's germline CDR1 is SGHKS and CDR2 YYEKEE (reference sequence). The J segment lost 0 bases and the V segment lost 5 bases, leaving 7 bases of the junction unmatched. The CDR3, as DNA: TGTGCCAGCAGTCTCGGGACTAGCGGCGCCTCCTACAATGAGCAGTTCTTC. This encodes CASSLGTSGASYNEQFF.

V and J are TRBV11-3 and TRBJ2-5, with 10 bases lining up with TRBD1. CDR1 is SGHNT, CDR2 YENEEA, per germline. This CDR3 has 17 amino acids. V was clipped by 2 bases and J by 4 bases; unmatched bases: 10. The CDR3 protein is CASSLWGGQGGRETQYF. DNA of the CDR3: TGTGCCAGCAGCTTATGGGGCGGACAGGGGGGGCGAGAGACCCAGTACTTC.

The chain has TRBV27 and TRBJ2-7, with a possible D match to TRBD2 (5 bases). Germline V gene sequence: CDR1 MNHEY, CDR2 SMNVEV (reference sequence). This CDR3 region has 14 residues. Trimming took off 8 bases at V and 2 bases at J, with 16 bases between the two ends. CDR3 loop: CASRRGLTAYEQYF. The CDR3 region has the DNA TGTGCCAGCCGAAGAGGACTTACGGCCTACGAGCAGTACTTC.

V and J are TRBV28 and TRBJ1-2, with 7 nucleotides matching TRBD1. CDR3 size: 15 residues. Germline-derived CDR1 and CDR2 are MDHEN and SYDVKM. V lost 3 bases to trimming and J lost 8 bases; unmatched junction nucleotides: 12. CDR3 nucleotides: TGTGCCAGCAGTTTCGTTAGGGTCCAGGGGGGAGGCTACACCTTC. Residues: CASSFVRVQGGGYTF.

This sequence joins TRBV4-1 and TRBJ1-2; unclear D gene. V was shortened by 0 bases and J by 2 bases, with 10 bases between the two germline ends. CDR1 MGHRA and CDR2 YSYEKL come from the germline V gene. The CDR3 contains 15 residues. CDR3 residues: CASSQERTQNYGYTF. The DNA of the CDR3 is TGCGCCAGCAGCCAAGAAAGGACTCAGAACTATGGCTACACCTTC.

This chain links TRBV28 with TRBJ2-7; tentative D call: TRBD2 (6 bases). This CDR3 is built from 13 residues. CDR1 MDHEN and CDR2 SYDVKM come from the germline V gene. The V end was cut by 4 bases, the J end by 3 bases, with 10 bases between. DNA for the CDR3: TGTGCCAGCAGTTCCGTCGGGGGCTACGAGCAGTACTTC. Protein sequence: CASSSVGGYEQYF.

On this clone: The sample has other DNA sequences that encode this CDR3 too. The chain carries TRBV19 and TRBJ2-5; 7 bases align to TRBD1. The CDR3 sequence is 13 residues long. With 5 bases clipped from V and 5 bases from J, the junction kept 5 bases outside the gene matches. Looked up from germline, CDR1 is LNHDA and CDR2 is SQIVND (reference sequence). CDR3 in amino acids: CASSDTGEETQYF. The CDR3 DNA follows: TGTGCCAGTAGTGACACAGGGGAGGAGACCCAGTACTTC.

This chain links TRBV6-5 with TRBJ2-7, with 7 nucleotides matching TRBD1. Germline V gives CDR1 MNHEY, CDR2 SVGAGI. Trimming removed 6 bases from V and 3 bases from J; junction bases left unmatched: 5. The CDR3 consists of 13 residues. The CDR3 loop is CASRDRLIYEQYF. The CDR3 DNA follows: TGTGCCAGCAGGGACAGGTTAATCTACGAGCAGTACTTC.

This sequence joins TRBV3-1 (or the pseudogene TRBV3-2) and TRBJ2-5, with D possibly TRBD2 on 7 matching bases. This CDR3 has 15 amino acids. Germline CDR1 and CDR2: LGHDT and YNNKEL (reference sequence). The germline V and J ends were trimmed by 4 bases and 6 bases, with 18 bases remaining between them. The CDR3 sequence: CASSPSSGGVKTQYF. The CDR3 region has the DNA TGTGCCAGCAGCCCCTCCTCGGGGGGCGTTAAGACCCAGTACTTC.

Points on this clone: Within the sample, other DNA sequences also encode this same CDR3. CDR3 bases: TGCGCCAGCAGCGGGGGGACGGGGAACACTGAAGCTTTCTTT. Amino acid sequence: CASSGGTGNTEAFF. The chain is built from TRBV5-1 and TRBJ1-1, with D maybe TRBD1 (5 bases). V lost 4 bases and J 1 base, leaving 11 bases between the germline ends. The CDR3 sequence is 14 residues long. Germline V lookup: CDR1 SGHRS, CDR2 YFSETQ. The variable domain in full, with the rest retrieved from reference TRBV5-1 and TRBJ1-1, is KAGVTQTPRYLIKTRGQQVTLSCSPISGHRSVSWYQQTPGQGLQFLFEYFSETQRNKGNFPGRFSGRQFSNSRSEMNVSTLELGDSALYLCASSGGTGNTEAFFGQGTRLTVV.

CDR3 in DNA: TGCGCCAGCAGCCAAAGGCTAGCGTTGTACAATGAGCAGTTCTTC. This translates into CASSQRLALYNEQFF. The chain is built from TRBV4-1 and TRBJ2-1, with a tentative D call TRBD2 (6 bases). The germline V gene has CDR1 MGHRA and CDR2 YSYEKL. V lost 2 bases, J lost 4 bases, and 12 bases lay in between. CDR3 length: 15 amino acids.

This clone has just a few counts. This rearrangement joins TRBV7-2 to TRBJ2-1; TRBD1 matches 8 bases. CDR1 and CDR2 (germline): SGHTA, FQGNSA. CDR3 length equals 17 residues. V was clipped by 0 bases and J by 4 bases; unmatched bases: 8. The CDR3 loop reads CASSLALRTGIYNEQFF. The CDR3 DNA is TGTGCCAGCAGCTTAGCGCTCCGGACAGGGATTTACAATGAGCAGTTCTTC.

V gene TRBV27 combines with J gene TRBJ2-7, with D perhaps TRBD2 (5 bases). The CDR3 spans 14 residues. Germline CDR1 and CDR2: MNHEY and SMNVEV (reference sequence). The ends were cut back, 2 bases at V and 7 bases at J, with 15 bases in the middle. The CDR3 sequence is CASSLSGSLWEQYF. The CDR3 nucleotides read TGTGCCAGCAGTTTAAGTGGGAGCTTATGGGAGCAGTACTTC.

The chain links TRBV5-1 to TRBJ1-1; 9 nucleotides line up with TRBD1. The CDR3 runs to 15 residues. V lost 4 bases and J lost 1; bases outside the gene matches: 5. Germline CDR1 is SGHRS and CDR2 is YFSETQ. This CDR3 reads CASSRRQGENTEAFF. DNA for the CDR3: TGCGCCAGCAGCCGGAGACAGGGGGAGAACACTGAAGCTTTCTTT.

The chain uses TRBV30 and TRBJ2-3; 9 bases fit TRBD1. Per the germline V gene, CDR1 is GTSNPN and CDR2 is SVGIG (reference sequence). J was trimmed by 7 bases and V by 4 bases; bases with no gene match: 6. The CDR3 loop spans 13 amino acids. CDR3 DNA sequence: TGTGCCTGGATGCGGGACAGGGCATATACGCAGTATTTT. Its translation: CAWMRDRAYTQYF.

The chain couples TRBV28 to TRBJ2-7; 7 positions match TRBD1. J was trimmed by 3 bases and V by 2 bases; bases with no gene match: 7. The CDR3 has 15 residues. The germline gives CDR1 MDHEN, CDR2 SYDVKM. The CDR3 DNA is TGTGCCAGCAGTTTAATGGTGACAGGGCTCTACGAGCAGTACTTC. Residues: CASSLMVTGLYEQYF.

This chain uses TRBV3-1 (or the pseudogene TRBV3-2) with TRBJ2-1, with TRBD2 matching 11 bases. Trimming removed 5 bases from V and 4 bases from J; junction bases left unmatched: 10. The germline gives CDR1 LGHDT, CDR2 YNNKEL (reference sequence). The CDR3 sequence is 17 residues long. The CDR3 sequence is CASSNRLTSGDYNEQFF. The CDR3 nucleotides are TGTGCCAGCAGCAATAGACTGACTAGCGGGGATTACAATGAGCAGTTCTTC.

The chain has TRBV2 and TRBJ2-5; D is uncertain. Germline CDR1 SNHLY, CDR2 FYNNEI. This CDR3 region has 11 residues. V lost 10 bases and J 4 bases, leaving 10 bases between the germline ends. CDR3 loop: CATSLGETQYF. The CDR3 DNA sequence: TGTGCCACCTCCCTCGGAGAGACCCAGTACTTC.

This clone was observed a single time. The DNA of the CDR3 is TGTGCCAGCAGCCAAACCTTGGCGGGCTATGGCTACACCTTC. Protein sequence: CASSQTLAGYGYTF. V gene TRBV7-2 combines with J gene TRBJ1-2; D remains unclear. Trimming removed 5 bases from V and 4 bases from J, with 14 bases in between. The CDR3 contains 14 residues. Germline values: CDR1 SGHTA, CDR2 FQGNSA.